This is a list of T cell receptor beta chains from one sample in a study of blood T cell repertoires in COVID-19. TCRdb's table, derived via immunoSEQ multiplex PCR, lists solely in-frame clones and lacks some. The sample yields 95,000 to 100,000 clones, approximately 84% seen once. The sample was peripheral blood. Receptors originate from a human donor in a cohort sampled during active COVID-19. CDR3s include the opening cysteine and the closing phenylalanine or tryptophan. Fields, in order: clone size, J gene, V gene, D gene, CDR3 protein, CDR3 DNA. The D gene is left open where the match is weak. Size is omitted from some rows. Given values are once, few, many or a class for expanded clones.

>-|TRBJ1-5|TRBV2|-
CASSADSMSNQPQHF
TGTGCCAGCAGCGCGGACAGTATGTCCAATCAGCCCCAGCATTTT
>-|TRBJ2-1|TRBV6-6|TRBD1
CASSPGQGKTTNEQFF
TGTGCCAGCAGTCCGGGACAGGGAAAGACCACAAATGAGCAGTTCTTC
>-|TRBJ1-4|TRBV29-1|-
CSVEGQLNEKLFF
TGCAGCGTTGAGGGCCAGCTTAATGAAAAACTGTTTTTT
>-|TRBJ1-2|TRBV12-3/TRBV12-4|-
CASSPRDKYGYTF
TGTGCCAGCAGTCCCCGGGACAAATATGGCTACACCTTC
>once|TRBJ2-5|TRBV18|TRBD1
CASSPPGQQQETQYF
TGTGCCAGCTCACCCCCGGGACAGCAACAAGAGACCCAGTACTTC
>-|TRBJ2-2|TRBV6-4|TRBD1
CASGGQGATGELFF
TGTGCCAGCGGGGGTCAGGGGGCAACCGGGGAGCTGTTTTTT
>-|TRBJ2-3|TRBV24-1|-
CATGETSTDTQYF
TGTGCCACCGGGGAGACTAGCACAGATACGCAGTATTTT
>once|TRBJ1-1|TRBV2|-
CASSLQGSNTEAFF
TGTGCCAGCAGCCTACAGGGTTCGAACACTGAAGCTTTCTTT
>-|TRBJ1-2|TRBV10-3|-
CAIGDTANYGYTF
TGTGCCATCGGGGACACAGCTAACTATGGCTACACCTTC
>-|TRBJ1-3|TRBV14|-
CASSQEFYSGNTIYF
TGTGCCAGCAGCCAAGAGTTTTACTCTGGAAACACCATATATTTT
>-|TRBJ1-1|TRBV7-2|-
CASSLARTVNTEAFF
TGTGCCAGCAGCTTAGCGCGGACAGTGAACACTGAAGCTTTCTTT
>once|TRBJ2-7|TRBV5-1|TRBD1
CASSLAGQGYEQYF
TGCGCCAGCAGCTTGGCAGGACAGGGCTACGAGCAGTACTTC
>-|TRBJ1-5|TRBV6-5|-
CATNSMGGSGQPQHF
TGTGCCACCAACTCTATGGGAGGGTCGGGGCAGCCCCAGCATTTT
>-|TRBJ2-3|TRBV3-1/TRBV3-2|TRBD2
CATRGGFTDTQYF
TGTGCCACCCGGGGGGGTTTCACAGATACGCAGTATTTT
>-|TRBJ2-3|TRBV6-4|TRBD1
CASPTGTGGLDTQYF
TGTGCCAGCCCCACCGGGACAGGGGGCTTGGATACGCAGTATTTT
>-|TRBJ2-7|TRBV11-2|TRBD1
CASSLNGQVSYEQYF
TGTGCCAGCAGCTTGAATGGACAGGTGTCCTACGAGCAGTACTTC
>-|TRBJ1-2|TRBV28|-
CASSPDRNYGYTF
TGTGCCAGCAGCCCGGACAGAAACTATGGCTACACCTTC
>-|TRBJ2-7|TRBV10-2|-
CASRDNYEQYF
TGCGCCAGCAGAGACAACTACGAGCAGTACTTC
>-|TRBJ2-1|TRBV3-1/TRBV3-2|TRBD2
CASSRRVAGDVDEQFF
TGTGCCAGCAGCCGCAGAGTAGCGGGAGATGTCGATGAGCAGTTCTTC
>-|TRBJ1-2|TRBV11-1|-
CASSPPTGANYGYTF
TGTGCCAGCAGCCCTCCGACAGGAGCTAACTATGGCTACACCTTC
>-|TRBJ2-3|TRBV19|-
CASSSQGSLSTDTQYF
TGTGCCAGTAGTAGCCAGGGTTCCCTTAGCACAGATACGCAGTATTTT
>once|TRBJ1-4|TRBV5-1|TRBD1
CASSLATGAQDQKLFF
TGCGCCAGCAGCTTGGCCACAGGGGCACAGGATCAAAAACTGTTTTTT
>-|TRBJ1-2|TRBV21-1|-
CASSKADFLPPGIPRNYGYTF
TGTGCCAGCAGCAAAGCGGATTTCCTACCTCCCGGGATCCCGAGGAACTATGGCTACACCTTC
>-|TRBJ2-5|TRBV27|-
CASSLSQGLETQYF
TGTGCCAGCAGTTTATCTCAGGGGTTAGAGACCCAGTACTTC
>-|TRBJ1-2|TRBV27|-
CASSLLPGNYGYTF
TGTGCCAGCAGTTTATTACCGGGAAACTATGGCTACACCTTC
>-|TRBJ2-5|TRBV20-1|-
CSASWGPQETQYF
TGCAGTGCTAGTTGGGGCCCTCAAGAGACCCAGTACTTC
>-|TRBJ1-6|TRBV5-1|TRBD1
CASSLGQGNNNSPLHF
TGCGCCAGCAGCTTGGGACAGGGTAATAATAATTCACCCCTCCACTTT
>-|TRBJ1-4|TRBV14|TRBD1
CASSHLGTGDEKLFF
TGTGCCAGCAGCCACCTCGGGACAGGGGATGAAAAACTGTTTTTT
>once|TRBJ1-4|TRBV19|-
CASSDRGGDEKLFF
TGTGCCAGTAGTGACCGCGGTGGTGATGAAAAACTGTTTTTT
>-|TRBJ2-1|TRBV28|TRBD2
CASSPGASGTGIYNEQFF
TGTGCCAGCAGCCCGGGGGCTAGCGGGACTGGGATATACAATGAGCAGTTCTTC
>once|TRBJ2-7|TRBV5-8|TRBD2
CASSPGQGLAGGYEQYF
TGTGCCAGCAGCCCGGGACAGGGACTAGCGGGAGGCTACGAGCAGTACTTC
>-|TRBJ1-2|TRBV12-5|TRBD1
CASGLVIATGREYGYTF
TGTGCTAGTGGTTTGGTAATTGCGACAGGGCGTGAGTATGGCTACACCTTC
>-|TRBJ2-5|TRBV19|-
CASSTDRPGETQYF
TGTGCCAGTAGTACCGACAGGCCAGGGGAGACCCAGTACTTC
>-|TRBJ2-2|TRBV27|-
CASSLLSMSGELFF
TGTGCCAGCAGTTTACTGTCTATGAGCGGGGAGCTGTTTTTT
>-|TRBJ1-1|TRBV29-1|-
CSVRPERDTEAFF
TGCAGCGTCCGACCCGAGCGCGACACTGAAGCTTTCTTT
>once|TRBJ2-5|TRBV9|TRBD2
CASSVGWRGGQKTQYF
TGTGCCAGCAGCGTAGGATGGCGGGGGGGCCAGAAGACCCAGTACTTC
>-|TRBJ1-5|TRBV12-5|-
CASGLVGQIVSVWNQPQHF
TGTGCTAGTGGTTTGGTCGGACAGATCGTCTCCGTCTGGAATCAGCCCCAGCATTTT
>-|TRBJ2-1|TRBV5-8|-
CASTAGGSYNEQFF
TGTGCCAGCACGGCAGGTGGGTCCTACAATGAGCAGTTCTTC
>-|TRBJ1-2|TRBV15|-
CATSRDSLANGYTF
TGTGCCACCAGCAGAGATTCCTTGGCCAATGGCTACACCTTC
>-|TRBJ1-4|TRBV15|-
CATSRGEGRKLFF
TGTGCCACCAGCAGAGGAGAGGGCCGGAAACTGTTTTTT
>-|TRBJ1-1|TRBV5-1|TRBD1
CASSLVGRGDTEAFF
TGCGCCAGCAGCTTGGTAGGCAGGGGGGACACTGAAGCTTTCTTT
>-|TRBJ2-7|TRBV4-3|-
CASSQGHKSEQYF
TGCGCCAGCAGCCAGGGACACAAGTCCGAGCAGTACTTC
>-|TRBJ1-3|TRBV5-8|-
CASSLVGLSYSGNTIYF
TGTGCCAGCAGCTTGGTTGGGCTATCATACTCTGGAAACACCATATATTTT